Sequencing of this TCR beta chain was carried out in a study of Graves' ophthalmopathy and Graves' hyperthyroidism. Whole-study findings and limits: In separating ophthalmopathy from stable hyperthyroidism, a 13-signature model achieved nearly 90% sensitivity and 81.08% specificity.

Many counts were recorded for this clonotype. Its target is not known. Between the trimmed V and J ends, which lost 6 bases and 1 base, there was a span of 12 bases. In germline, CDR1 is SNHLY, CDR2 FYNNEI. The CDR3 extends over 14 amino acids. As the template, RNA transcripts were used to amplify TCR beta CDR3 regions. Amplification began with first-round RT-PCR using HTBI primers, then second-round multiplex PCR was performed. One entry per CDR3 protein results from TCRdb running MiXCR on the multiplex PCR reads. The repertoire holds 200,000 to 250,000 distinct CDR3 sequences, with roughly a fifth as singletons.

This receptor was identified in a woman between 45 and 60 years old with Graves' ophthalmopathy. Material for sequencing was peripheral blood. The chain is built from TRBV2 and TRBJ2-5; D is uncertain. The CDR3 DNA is TGTGCCAGCAGAGAGCTTGGCTTCCAAGAGACCCAGTACTTC. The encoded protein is CASRELGFQETQYF.